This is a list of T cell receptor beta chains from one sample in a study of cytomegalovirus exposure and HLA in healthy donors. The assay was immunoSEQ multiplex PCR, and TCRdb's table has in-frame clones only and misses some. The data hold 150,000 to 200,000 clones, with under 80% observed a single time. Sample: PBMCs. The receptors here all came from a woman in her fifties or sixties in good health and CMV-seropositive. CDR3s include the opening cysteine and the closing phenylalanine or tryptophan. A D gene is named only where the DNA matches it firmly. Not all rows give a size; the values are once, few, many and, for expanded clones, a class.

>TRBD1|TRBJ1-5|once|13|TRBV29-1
TGCAGCGTTGGACAGGGTAGCAATCAGCCCCAGCATTTT
CSVGQGSNQPQHF
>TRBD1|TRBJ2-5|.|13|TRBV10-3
TGTGCCATCAGGGGGGACAGGGCTGAGACCCAGTACTTC
CAIRGDRAETQYF
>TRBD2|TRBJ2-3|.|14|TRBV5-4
TGTGCCAGCACCAGACTAGCGGGGGGAGATACGCAGTATTTT
CASTRLAGGDTQYF
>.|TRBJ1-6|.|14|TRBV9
TGTGCCAGCAGCGTAGAGCAGGGGAAGTCACCCCTCCACTTT
CASSVEQGKSPLHF
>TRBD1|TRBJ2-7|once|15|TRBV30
TGTGCCTGGAAAACACAGGGGCTATTAGCCTACGAGCAGTACTTC
CAWKTQGLLAYEQYF
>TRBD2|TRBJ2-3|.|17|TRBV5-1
TGCGCCAGCAGCTTGGGACTAGCGGGGGACGGGGCAGATACGCAGTATTTT
CASSLGLAGDGADTQYF
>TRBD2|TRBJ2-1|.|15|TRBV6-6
TGTGCCAGCAGTCCCACTAGCGGGGGATTTAATGAGCAGTTCTTC
CASSPTSGGFNEQFF
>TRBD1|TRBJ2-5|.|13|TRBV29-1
TGCAGCGTTGAACTAGACAGGGGGCAGCCGAAGTACTTC
CSVELDRGQPKYF
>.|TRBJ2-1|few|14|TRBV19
TGTGCCAGTAGTATAGTCGGCAGGTCCAATGAGCAGTTCTTC
CASSIVGRSNEQFF
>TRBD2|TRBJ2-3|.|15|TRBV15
TGTGCCACCAGCAGAGATCGGGGGGTCCCAGATACGCAGTATTTT
CATSRDRGVPDTQYF
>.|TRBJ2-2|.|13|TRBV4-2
TGTGCCAGCCGGGCAGGAGGCGACGGGGAGCTGTTTTTT
CASRAGGDGELFF
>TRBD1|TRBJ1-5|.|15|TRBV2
TGTGCCAGCAGTGAACATCAGGGGGCCGGGCAGCCCCAGCATTTT
CASSEHQGAGQPQHF
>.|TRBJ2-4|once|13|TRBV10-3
TGTGCCATCAGTGAGACCCTAGCAGGCATTCAGTACTTC
CAISETLAGIQYF
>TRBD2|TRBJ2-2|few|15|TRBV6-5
TGTGCCAGCAGGCTAGCGGGGGCACGGACCGGGGAGCTGTTTTTT
CASRLAGARTGELFF
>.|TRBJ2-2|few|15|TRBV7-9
TGTGCCAGCAGCCACGGGCAGGGAAGCACCGGGGAGCTGTTTTTT
CASSHGQGSTGELFF
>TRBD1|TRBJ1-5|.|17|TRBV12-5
TGTGCTAGTGGTTTGGTACTGTCGGGACAGCACAATCAGCCCCAGCATTTT
CASGLVLSGQHNQPQHF
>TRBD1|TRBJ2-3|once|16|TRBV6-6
TGTGCCAGCGCTACCTCGCCGGGACAGGCCGTCGGTACGCAGTATTTT
CASATSPGQAVGTQYF
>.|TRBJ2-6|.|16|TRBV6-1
TGTGCCAGCAGTGATCAGGCCCCAGGGGGGGCCAACGTCCTGACTTTC
CASSDQAPGGANVLTF
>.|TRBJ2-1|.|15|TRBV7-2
TGTGCCAGCAGCCCAGGAGGATTAGTCTACAATGAGCAGTTCTTC
CASSPGGLVYNEQFF
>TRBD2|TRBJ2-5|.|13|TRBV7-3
TGTGCCAGCAGCCCCCGGGGGGGAGAGACCCAGTACTTC
CASSPRGGETQYF
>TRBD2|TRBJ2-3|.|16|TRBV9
TGTGCCAGCAGCGCCTATCGGACTAGCGCCACGGATACGCAGTATTTT
CASSAYRTSATDTQYF
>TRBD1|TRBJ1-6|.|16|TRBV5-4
TGTGCCAGCAAATTACAGGGGGCCGCTTTTAATTCACCCCTCCACTTT
CASKLQGAAFNSPLHF
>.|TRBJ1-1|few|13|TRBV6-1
TGTGCCAGCAGTGAATATGCGAGGGCTGAAGCTTTCTTT
CASSEYARAEAFF
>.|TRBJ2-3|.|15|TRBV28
TGTGCCAGCAGTTTATTGACGGGAGGCACAGATACGCAGTATTTT
CASSLLTGGTDTQYF
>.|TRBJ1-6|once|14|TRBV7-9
TGTGCCAGCAGACCCTCCGGGACAAATTCACCCCTCCACTTT
CASRPSGTNSPLHF
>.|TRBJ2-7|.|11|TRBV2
TGTGCCAGCCGCCGGCAGGGCGAGCAGTACTTC
CASRRQGEQYF
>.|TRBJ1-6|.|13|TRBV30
TGTGCCTGGGCGGGGGGCTGGAATTCACCCCTCCACTTT
CAWAGGWNSPLHF
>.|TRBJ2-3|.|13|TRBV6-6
TGTGCCAGCAGTTACTCTCGGCCCGGGAAGGAGTATTTT
CASSYSRPGKEYF
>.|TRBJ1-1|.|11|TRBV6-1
TGTGCCAGCAGTGACGGGAGTGGGGCTTTCTTT
CASSDGSGAFF
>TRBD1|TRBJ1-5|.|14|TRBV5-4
TGTGCCAGCAGCTTGGGAGGGGGCGGTCAGCCCCAGCATTTT
CASSLGGGGQPQHF
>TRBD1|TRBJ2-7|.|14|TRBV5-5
TGTGCCAGCAGCCAGGGACAGGGCGCCTACGAGCAGTACTTC
CASSQGQGAYEQYF
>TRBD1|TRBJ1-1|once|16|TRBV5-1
TGCGCCAGCAGCTCCACTAACTACAGGGGAAGGACTGAAGCTTTCTTT
CASSSTNYRGRTEAFF
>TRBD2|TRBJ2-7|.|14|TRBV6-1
TGTGCCACAAGAGGCCGGGGGGGCTCCTACGAGCAGTACTTC
CATRGRGGSYEQYF
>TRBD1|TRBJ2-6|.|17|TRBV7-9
TGTGCCAGCAGCTTAAGGGACAGGGTAACTGGGGCCAACGTCCTGACTTTC
CASSLRDRVTGANVLTF
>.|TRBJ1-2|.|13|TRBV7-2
TGTGCCAGCAGCTTCGGGACAAGGGAGGGCTACACCTTC
CASSFGTREGYTF
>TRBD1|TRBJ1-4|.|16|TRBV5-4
TGTGCCAGCAGCTTCCTAACCGGGACAGGGTCTGAAAAACTGTTTTTT
CASSFLTGTGSEKLFF
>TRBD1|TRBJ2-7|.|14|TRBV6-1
TGTGCCAGCAGGACCGGGACAGGGTTATACGAGCAGTACTTC
CASRTGTGLYEQYF
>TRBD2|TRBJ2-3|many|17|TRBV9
TGTGCCAGCGCGACGGGGGGGGCGATTTCTAGCACAGATACGCAGTATTTT
CASATGGAISSTDTQYF
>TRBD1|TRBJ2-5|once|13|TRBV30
TGTGCCTGGACTCGGACAGGGTCCGGGGAGCAGTACTTC
CAWTRTGSGEQYF
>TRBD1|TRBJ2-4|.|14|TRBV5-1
TGCGCCAGCAGCTTGGGGACAGGGGGAAACACTCAGTACTTC
CASSLGTGGNTQYF
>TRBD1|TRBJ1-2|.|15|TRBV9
TGTGCCAGCAGCGTAGGACAGGGAGATAACTATGGCTACACCTTC
CASSVGQGDNYGYTF